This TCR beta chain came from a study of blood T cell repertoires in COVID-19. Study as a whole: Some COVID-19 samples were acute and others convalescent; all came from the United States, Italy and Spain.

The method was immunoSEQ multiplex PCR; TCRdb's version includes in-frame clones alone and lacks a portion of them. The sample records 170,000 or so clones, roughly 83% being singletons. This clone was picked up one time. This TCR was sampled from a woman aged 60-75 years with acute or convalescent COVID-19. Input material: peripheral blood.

The DNA for the CDR3 is TGTGCCACAGGGGTTAGCTCCTACAATGAGCAGTTCTTC. This codes for CATGVSSYNEQFF. The chain has TRBV2 and TRBJ2-1, with a tentative D call TRBD1 (6 bases). Per germline, CDR1 SNHLY and CDR2 FYNNEI. This CDR3 is built from 13 residues. V dropped 10 bases and J dropped 0 bases, with 10 bases sitting between them.